This T cell receptor (beta chain) is from a study of cytomegalovirus exposure and HLA in healthy donors. Study-level points and caveats: Researchers counted around 180 TCR beta chains as cytomegalovirus-associated. The only immune exposure information that was available was CMV serostatus.

Primers included in the PCR were 60 Vbeta and 13 Jbeta primers. Repertoires were generated with immunoSEQ multiplex PCR, while TCRdb's copy carries only in-frame clones and drops some. The table records around 110,000 clones, roughly 80% of them present only once. Germline CDR1 MGHRA, CDR2 YSYEKL. The CDR3 spans 16 residues. V trimming: 3 bases; J trimming: 4 bases; junction bases outside the gene matches: 9. In the case of this clone: Its antigen is currently unknown.

The chain couples TRBV4-1 to TRBJ1-5; 7 nucleotides match TRBD1. Specimen: PBMCs. This sequence was found in a man aged 25-45 years in good health and CMV-seropositive. CDR3 in DNA: TGCGCCAGCAGCCAGTGGACAGGACGGGATAATCAGCCCCAGCATTTT. Protein: CASSQWTGRDNQPQHF.